This entry describes one TCR beta chain. There are many counts of this clonotype. It has no known antigen specificity. Per-base quality was not reported, and no clone a single base away is much larger than it. The data originate from a study of response to subunit inactivated influenza vaccine (dated by TCRdb to the late 2010s). Regarding the complete study: To follow how T cells responded to a trivalent subunit inactivated influenza vaccine, the researchers relied on deep quantitative profiling of the T cell receptor repertoire.

The library was built by means of RT-PCR. Instrument on record: Illumina HiSeq 2500. TCRdb applied fastp at Q25 and MiXCR to the public reads, then kept only in-frame beta chains. Records with the same CDR3 protein are collapsed into one entry carrying the most frequent genes and DNA. This sample gives under 550,000 distinct CDR3 sequences in total; about 8% of them show up just once. Approximately 12% of the sample is held by the ten biggest clonotypes. The paper as a whole reports these results and caveats: It was suggested by the authors that each seasonal influenza vaccination may recruit only a limited number of new T cells.

The junction carries 14 bases between V and J, which are trimmed by 6 bases and 2 bases respectively. The cysteine opens and the phenylalanine closes a CDR3 of 14 amino acids. Only the CDR3 portion is preserved as DNA: 42 bases, with reading frame beginning at the first base. Taken from the germline V gene, the CDR1 and CDR2 loops are SNHLY and FYNNEI. The rearrangement joined TRBV2 to TRBJ2-7, with the D segment identity uncertain. The receptor comes from a man aged 45 to 70 who received an inactivated influenza vaccine. Donor details come from another sample of the same person, matched by shared clones. The input for sequencing was PBMCs from blood, taken roughly 24 months after vaccination. The CDR3 reads as follows: CASSLEKTAYEQYF. The nucleotides are TGTGCCAGCAGCTTAGAAAAAACAGCCTACGAGCAGTACTTC.